The 20 T cell receptor beta chains below all came from one sample that was sequenced in a study of blood T cell repertoires in COVID-19. Sequenced by immunoSEQ multiplex PCR; TCRdb stores in-frame clones only, minus some. The data hold around 420,000 clones, with approximately 85% observed a single time. Source material: PBMCs or T cells enriched from blood (not recorded which). All receptors come from a woman in her thirties or forties with acute COVID-19.

In regard to this clone: A much more abundant neighbour one base away suggests this may be a read error. The rearrangement links TRBV7-9 to TRBJ2-1; D is unclear. Trimming removed 5 bases at V and 0 bases at J, with 5 bases between. The CDR3 is 13 amino acids. Germline CDR1 reads SEHNR; CDR2 reads FQNEAQ (reference sequence). The CDR3 DNA reads TGTGCCAGCAGCCCCGGCTCCTACAATGAGCAGTTCTTC. Protein sequence: CASSPGSYNEQFF.

The chain combines TRBV6-6 with TRBJ1-2; possible D gene TRBD1, 5 bases. The ends were cut back, 0 bases at V and 4 bases at J, with 12 bases in the middle. This CDR3 comprises 15 residues. Germline loops: CDR1 MNHNY, CDR2 SVGAGI (reference sequence). CDR3 sequence reads: CASSYSSGALYGYTF. CDR3 coding DNA: TGTGCCAGCAGTTACTCGTCTGGGGCTCTCTATGGCTACACCTTC.

This clone showed up just once. The chain joins TRBV3-1 (or the pseudogene TRBV3-2) to TRBJ1-2, with D maybe TRBD1 (6 bases). Trimming pared 4 bases from V and 1 base from J, leaving 13 bases between. The CDR3 has 15 residues. The germline CDR1 and CDR2 sequences are LGHDT and YNNKEL (reference sequence). The CDR3 DNA reads TGTGCCAGCAGCCCTTCGTTAGGGGGTAACTATGGCTACACCTTC. Amino acids: CASSPSLGGNYGYTF.

This chain joins TRBV19 and TRBJ1-2; weak D call: TRBD1 (5 bases). Germline V gene data show CDR1 as LNHDA and CDR2 as SQIVND (reference sequence). The CDR3 length is 11 residues. The ends were cut back, 7 bases at V and 8 bases at J, with 11 bases in the middle. The CDR3 region has the DNA TGTGCCAGTACAGGGTTTGGCGGCTACACCTTC. This codes for CASTGFGGYTF.

This chain links TRBV2 with TRBJ1-1; 10 bases align to TRBD1. V dropped 5 bases and J dropped 6; count of bases not matched to a gene: 9. Germline V gives CDR1 SNHLY, CDR2 FYNNEI. The length of the CDR3 is 15 residues. The CDR3 DNA is TGTGCCAGCAGTTTTTACCGGGACAGGGGCGCTGAAGCTTTCTTT. Amino acid sequence: CASSFYRDRGAEAFF.

This chain connects TRBV25-1 to TRBJ2-7; the match to TRBD2 covers 8 bases. The CDR3 has 14 residues. Trimming took 7 bases from V and 5 from J; bases not matched to a gene: 10. CDR1 is MGHDK and CDR2 is SYGVNS in the germline V gene. The CDR3 DNA reads as TGTGCCAGCACCGGGGGGGTACAGCTCGACGAGCAGTACTTC. Encoded protein: CASTGGVQLDEQYF.

The V and J genes are TRBV5-1 and TRBJ2-7, with D tentatively TRBD2 (5 bases). This CDR3 has 12 residues. Trimming took off 2 bases at V and 5 bases at J, with 8 bases between the two ends. The germline V gene encodes CDR1 SGHRS and CDR2 YFSETQ. CDR3 DNA sequence: TGCGCCAGCAGCTTAATGGGAGACGAGCAGTACTTC. Its protein is CASSLMGDEQYF.

This chain uses TRBV30 with TRBJ1-2, with 11 nucleotides matching TRBD1. J was trimmed by 6 bases and V by 0 bases; bases with no gene match: 9. The CDR3 is 16 amino acids. CDR1 and CDR2 (germline): GTSNPN, SVGIG (reference sequence). In nucleotides, the CDR3 is TGTGCCTGGAGTGTGGGGACAGGGGGGCGTAAAAATGGCTACACCTTC. This sequence encodes CAWSVGTGGRKNGYTF.

CDR3 residues: CASSTSTRQGWATDTQYF. Here the CDR3 DNA reads TGTGCCAGTAGTACCTCAACCCGGCAGGGGTGGGCCACAGATACGCAGTATTTT. The chain has TRBV19 and TRBJ2-3; tentative D call: TRBD1 (6 bases). This CDR3 contains 18 residues. Germline CDR1 and CDR2: LNHDA and SQIVND (reference sequence). V dropped 4 bases and J dropped 2 bases, with 22 bases sitting between them.

The chain combines TRBV5-8 with TRBJ2-5; TRBD1 might be the D (5 bases). The CDR3 extends over 16 amino acids. Germline V lookup: CDR1 SGHTS, CDR2 YDEGEE. Between the trimmed V and J ends, which lost 1 base and 5 bases, there was a span of 18 bases. The CDR3 region is CASSLLYVRVGETQYF. Written as DNA, the CDR3 is TGTGCCAGCAGCTTGTTGTACGTCAGGGTGGGGGAGACCCAGTACTTC.

V gene TRBV4-1 combines with J gene TRBJ1-2, with 7 bases identical to TRBD1. This CDR3 spans 15 amino acids. J lost 5 bases, V lost 3 bases, and 9 bases had no gene match. Germline V gene sequence: CDR1 MGHRA, CDR2 YSYEKL. CDR3 loop: CASSQTGTVRYGYTF. The CDR3, as DNA: TGCGCCAGCAGCCAGACTGGGACAGTTAGGTATGGCTACACCTTC.

V usage is TRBV10-3 and J usage is TRBJ2-2; D might be TRBD1 (5 bases). V was pared by 0 bases and J by 5 bases, with 16 bases between. The germline CDR1 and CDR2 sequences are ENHRY and SYGVKD. CDR3 length: 17 residues. The CDR3 is CAISESKFAGQTGELFF. The CDR3, as DNA: TGTGCCATCAGTGAGTCGAAATTCGCAGGGCAAACCGGGGAGCTGTTTTTT.

The CDR3 nucleotides read TGCGCCAGCAGCCAAGATTCGTGGACACCCAACTATGGCTACACCTTC. Its translation: CASSQDSWTPNYGYTF. The chain is built from TRBV4-1 and TRBJ1-2; D may be TRBD1 (5 bases). The CDR3 is 16 amino acids. The V end lost 0 bases, the J end lost 2 bases, and 13 bases lay between the germline ends. Per germline, CDR1 MGHRA and CDR2 YSYEKL.

In its sample, this clone was seen once. The chain links TRBV9 to TRBJ2-2; the D gene is possibly TRBD1 (5 bases). Deletions cut 1 base from V and 4 bases from J, with 8 bases between. Germline assignment: CDR1 SGDLS and CDR2 YYNGEE. The CDR3 is made up of 14 amino acids. CDR3 in DNA: TGTGCCAGCAGCGTACAGGGTTCCACCGGGGAGCTGTTTTTT. This sequence encodes CASSVQGSTGELFF.

The chain is built from TRBV24-1 and TRBJ2-1, with a weak D call TRBD1 (5 bases). V was trimmed by 6 bases and J by 6 bases, leaving 14 bases between them. The germline V gene encodes CDR1 KGHDR and CDR2 SFDVKD. The CDR3 sequence is 14 residues long. This CDR3 reads CATSSSQARNEQFF. CDR3 bases: TGTGCCACCAGTAGTTCACAGGCCCGCAATGAGCAGTTCTTC.

The chain joins TRBV7-9 to TRBJ1-1; D not certain. V was cut by 5 bases and J by 3 bases, with 16 bases left in between. Germline V gives CDR1 SEHNR, CDR2 FQNEAQ (reference sequence). This CDR3 is 15 amino acids long. DNA for the CDR3: TGTGCCAGCAGCCCCCTCCGAGGGATGGACACTGAAGCTTTCTTT. Its translation: CASSPLRGMDTEAFF.

V and J are TRBV5-8 and TRBJ1-6, with 7 nucleotides matching TRBD1. Trimming took 0 bases from V and 4 from J; bases not matched to a gene: 1. The CDR3 runs 15 residues. Germline-derived CDR1 and CDR2 are SGHTS and YDEGEE. The CDR3 spells CASSLVQGYNSPLHF. The DNA for the CDR3 is TGTGCCAGCAGCTTGGTACAGGGGTATAATTCACCCCTCCACTTT.

J is TRBJ2-7 and V is TRBV30; 9 positions agree with TRBD2. Unmatched junction bases numbered 9, after V lost 0 bases and J lost 9 bases. CDR1 is GTSNPN and CDR2 is SVGIG in the germline V gene (reference sequence). The CDR3 runs 14 residues. The CDR3: CAWSVLGAGGGQYF. The CDR3 DNA sequence: TGTGCCTGGAGTGTACTAGGAGCGGGGGGCGGGCAGTACTTC. Full variable domain (rest looked up from reference TRBV30 and TRBJ2-7): SQTIHQWPATLVQPVGSPLSLECTVEGTSNPNLYWYRQAAGRGLQLLFYSVGIGQISSEVPQNLSASRPQDRQFILSSKKLLLSDSGFYLCAWSVLGAGGGQYFGPGTRLTVT.

The rearrangement links TRBV21-1 to TRBJ1-6; TRBD1, as called in the table, went unchecked against the DNA. TRBV21-1 constitutes a pseudogene. The length of the CDR3 is 17 residues. The CDR3 coding sequence is TGTGCCAGCAGCAAAGCCCTTGGCAGTGTGGTTAATTCACCCCTCCACTTT. It codes for CASSKALGSVVNSPLHF.

This sequence joins TRBV6-6 and TRBJ1-4; no clear D gene. Trimming shortened V by 6 bases and J by 2 bases, and 10 bases separated the two germline ends. The germline V gene has CDR1 MNHNY and CDR2 SVGAGI (reference sequence). This CDR3 has 14 amino acids. The CDR3 here is CASSVDITNEKLFF. The CDR3 coding sequence is TGTGCCAGCAGCGTCGACATCACTAATGAAAAACTGTTTTTT.